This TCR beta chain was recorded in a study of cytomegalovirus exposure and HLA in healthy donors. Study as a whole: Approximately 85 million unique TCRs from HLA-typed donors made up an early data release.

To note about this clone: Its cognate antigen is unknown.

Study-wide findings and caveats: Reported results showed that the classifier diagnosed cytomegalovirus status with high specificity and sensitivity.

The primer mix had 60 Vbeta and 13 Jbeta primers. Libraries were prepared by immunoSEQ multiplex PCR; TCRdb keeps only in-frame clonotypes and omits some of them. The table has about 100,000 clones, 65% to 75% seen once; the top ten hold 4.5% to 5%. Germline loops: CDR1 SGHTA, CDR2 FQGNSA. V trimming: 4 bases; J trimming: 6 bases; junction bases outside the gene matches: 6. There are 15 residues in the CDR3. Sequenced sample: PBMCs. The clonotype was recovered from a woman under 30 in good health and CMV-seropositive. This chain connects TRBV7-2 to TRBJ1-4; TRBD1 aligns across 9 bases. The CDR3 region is CASSSSGTGYEKLFF. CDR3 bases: TGTGCCAGCAGCTCATCCGGGACAGGGTATGAAAAACTGTTTTTT. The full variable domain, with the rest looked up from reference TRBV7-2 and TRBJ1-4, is GAGVSQSPSNKVTEKGKDVELRCDPISGHTALYWYRQSLGQGLEFLIYFQGNSAPDKSGLPSDRFSAERTGGSVSTLTIQRTQQEDSAVYLCASSSSGTGYEKLFFGSGTQLSVL.